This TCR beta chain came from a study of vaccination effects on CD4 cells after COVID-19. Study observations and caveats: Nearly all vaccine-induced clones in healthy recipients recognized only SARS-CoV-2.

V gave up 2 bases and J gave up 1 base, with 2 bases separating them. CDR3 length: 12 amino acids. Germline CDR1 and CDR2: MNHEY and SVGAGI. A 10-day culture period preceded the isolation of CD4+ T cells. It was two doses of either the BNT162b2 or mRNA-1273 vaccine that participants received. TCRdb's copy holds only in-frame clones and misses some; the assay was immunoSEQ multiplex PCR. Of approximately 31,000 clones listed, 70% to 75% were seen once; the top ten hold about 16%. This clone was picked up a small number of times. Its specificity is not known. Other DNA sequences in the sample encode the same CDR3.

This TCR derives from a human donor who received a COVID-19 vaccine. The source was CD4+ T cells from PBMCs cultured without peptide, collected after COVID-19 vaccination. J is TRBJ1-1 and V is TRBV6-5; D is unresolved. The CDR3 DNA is TGTGCCAGCAGTTACAGGAACACTGAAGCTTTCTTT. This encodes CASSYRNTEAFF.